A single T cell receptor beta chain is shown here with its context. Its antigen is still unknown. TCRdb recomputed calls from the reads with MiXCR, one row per CDR3 protein. This table holds more than 250,000 distinct CDR3 sequences, around 25% found once. The record originates from a study of T cell repertoires in cytomegalovirus infection. At the level of the study: Recently described HLA-C-restricted plus well-studied HLA-B-restricted CMV epitopes were used. Indications came from public TCR beta signatures; they pointed to CMV infection and to a matching HLA type.

Broader study findings: HLA-C-restricted TCR beta clonotypes specific for CMV led the ex vivo response.

The germline V gene has CDR1 MDHEN and CDR2 SYDVKM. Trimming shortened V by 5 bases and J by 1 base, and 22 bases separated the two germline ends. There are 18 residues in the CDR3. The starting material was cultured PBMCs, obtained from culture after CMV antigen stimulation. V gene TRBV28 combines with J gene TRBJ2-3; a weak D match, TRBD2 (7 bases). The TCR sequence derives from a human donor in good health (CMV status not recorded). Some clones in this sample may be carry-over from other donors' samples. The CDR3 loop reads CASSLNSQGTTRTDTQYF. CDR3 DNA sequence: TGTGCCAGCAGTCTAAACTCCCAGGGGACTACCCGCACAGATACGCAGTATTTT.